This T cell receptor beta chain came from a study of cytomegalovirus exposure and HLA in healthy donors. The study, taken as a whole, reports: Later analysis associated a missense DCLRE1C variant with TCR beta V- and J-gene trimming.

As to this clone: As yet, its antigen is unknown.

CDR3 length: 16 amino acids. Trimming left V 0 bases short and J 4 bases short, with 12 bases between. Germline V CDR1 and CDR2: MNHEY, SVGAGI. The PCR contained 60 Vbeta and 13 Jbeta primers. Clones were read by immunoSEQ multiplex PCR, and TCRdb kept only the in-frame ones, dropping some. This table holds 150,000 to 200,000 clones, about 88% found once. This receptor was taken from a young woman in good health and CMV-seronegative. The chain has TRBV6-5 and TRBJ2-2, with a tentative D call TRBD1 (5 bases). Material for sequencing was PBMCs. The CDR3 loop reads CASSYSLGPGTGELFF. The CDR3 coding sequence is TGTGCCAGCAGTTACTCGCTGGGGCCGGGCACCGGGGAGCTGTTTTTT.